This entry concerns a single T cell receptor (beta chain). Its cognate antigen is unknown. V was pared by 5 bases and J by 6 bases, with 16 bases between. Germline V gene lookup returns CDR1 MDHEN and CDR2 SYDVKM. This CDR3 contains 14 residues. The data are from a study of shared clonotypes between healthy human individuals. The study's findings and limits: Clonotype sharing among donors likely depends on sequencing depth.

The deep-level immunoSEQ assay was used. This table comes from immunoSEQ multiplex PCR, and its TCRdb copy is limited to in-frame clones, with some not included. This sample has fewer than 2.5 million clones, with approximately 94% found just once. The receptor was derived from a man aged 18 to 30 in good health. Some clones in this sample may be carry-over from other donors' samples. This sequence joins TRBV28 and TRBJ1-2; D is ambiguous. What was sequenced was naive CD4+ T cells from PBMCs. Indicated subset: CD45RA+ positively selected. The CDR3 here is CASSLPGLENGYTF. The DNA for the CDR3 is TGTGCCAGCAGTCTCCCCGGTCTTGAAAATGGCTACACCTTC.